The sequence of this TCR beta chain was determined in a study of shared clonotypes between healthy human individuals. Produced via immunoSEQ multiplex PCR; TCRdb's table is partial and in-frame only. This repertoire shows about 820,000 clones, 80% to 95% found once; its top ten account for 24%. Deletions cut 4 bases from V and 8 bases from J, with 24 bases between. CDR1 is MGHDK, CDR2 SYGVNS, per germline. CDR3 length: 17 residues. The naive CD8 subset, CD45RO-negative cells positively selected for CCR7, excluded terminally differentiated effector memory CD45RA+ cells. All participating donors were Caucasian adults from Nashville, Tennessee.

The TCR originated in a young man in good health. Material for sequencing was naive CD8+ T cells sorted from blood. The chain uses TRBV25-1 and TRBJ1-3; tentative D call: TRBD1 (5 bases). DNA for the CDR3: TGTGCCAGCAGTGGGACCTCCAATGCCCCCACAGGTCACACCATATATTTT. Protein sequence: CASSGTSNAPTGHTIYF.